The T cell receptor (beta chain) under discussion was sequenced for a study of shared T cell receptors in the human thymus. Sequencing was performed with immunoSEQ multiplex PCR; in TCRdb, only in-frame clones are kept and a portion is missing. The table includes 500,000 to 750,000 clones, 88% detected once. Per germline, CDR1 SGHVS and CDR2 FNYEAQ. Trimming cost V 4 bases and J 2 bases; bases outside gene matches: 14. The CDR3 length is 18 residues. Another study also made use of these data, one on human thymus T cells. That source notes: Resections were taken during corrective heart surgery, and the thymus tissue came from these. The related literature has documented a marked overlap of thymic repertoires among unrelated individuals.

The chain is built from TRBV7-6 and TRBJ2-7; 10 bases align to TRBD2. The source material was thymocytes. The sequence was collected from a boy younger than two with a congenital heart defect. In DNA, the CDR3 is TGTGCCAGCAGCTCCCGAAAAGCGGGAGGGCCCTTGCCCTACGAGCAGTACTTC. Protein: CASSSRKAGGPLPYEQYF.